This T cell receptor beta chain was retrieved from a study of T-cell reconstitution after alpha-beta-depleted transplantation in children. It was with unique molecular identifiers that the TCRbeta library was prepared. TCRdb re-derived calls from the PCR reads in MiXCR, one entry per CDR3 protein. The data show 90,000 to 100,000 distinct CDR3 sequences, 20% to 30% seen once. This CDR3 is built from 15 residues. Trimming removed 3 bases at V and 0 bases at J, with 13 bases between. Germline V lookup: CDR1 SGHRS, CDR2 YFSETQ. This sequence originates from a boy younger than 10 with acute lymphoblastic leukemia, due to receive a stem cell transplant. The sequenced sample was PBMCs, obtained before TCRalphabeta/CD19-depleted stem cell transplant. The V gene is TRBV5-1, the J gene TRBJ2-7; D not resolved. CDR3 amino acids: CASSSDPSGSYEQYF. The DNA of the CDR3 is TGCGCCAGCAGCTCAGACCCATCAGGCTCCTACGAGCAGTACTTC.